This T cell receptor beta chain was captured by sequencing in a study of blood T cell repertoires in COVID-19. About the research overall: Acute and convalescent COVID-19 samples came from the United States, Italy and Spain. T cells, B-cell-depleted T cells, or PBMCs supplied cDNA or gDNA.

Methods used by the authors: Estimated nucleated cell counts came from reference gene primer amplification. Repertoires were generated with immunoSEQ multiplex PCR, while TCRdb's copy carries only in-frame clones and drops some. That table is the source of V, J and clone size, and D and trimming were worked out from the DNA. The data contain around 72,000 clones, 80% to 85% of them singletons. This clone occurred once. The sequenced sample was peripheral blood. The TCR sequence derives from a woman aged 55-70 years with acute or convalescent COVID-19.

CDR3 amino acids: CASSYSQGAMNTEAFF. As DNA, the CDR3 is TGTGCCAGCAGTTATTCCCAGGGGGCAATGAACACTGAAGCTTTCTTT. The chain carries TRBV6-5 and TRBJ1-1; TRBD1 matches 8 bases. Germline V gene lookup returns CDR1 MNHEY and CDR2 SVGAGI. V lost 3 bases and J lost 0; bases outside the gene matches: 6. The CDR3 contains 16 residues.